The 14 T cell receptor beta chains below come from one sample, sequenced in a study of blood T cell repertoires in COVID-19. Measured with immunoSEQ multiplex PCR; TCRdb has only the in-frame clones, and not every one. The table lists roughly 160,000 clones, approximately 80% of them singletons, with roughly 2.8% in the top ten. Specimen: peripheral blood. The receptors shown here come from a woman aged 60-75 years with acute or convalescent COVID-19.

The chain is built from TRBV10-3 and TRBJ2-7; 10 bases line up with TRBD1. Losses at the gene ends were 7 bases for V and 4 bases for J; bases not matched to a gene: 10. Germline V gives CDR1 ENHRY, CDR2 SYGVKD. The CDR3 is 15 residues long. CDR3 region: CAITDPGQGKYEQYF. The DNA of the CDR3 is TGTGCCATCACCGATCCGGGACAGGGGAAGTACGAGCAGTACTTC.

The chain couples TRBV5-1 to TRBJ1-4; D is ambiguous. This CDR3 region has 14 residues. Germline CDR1 SGHRS, CDR2 YFSETQ. V lost 1 base to trimming and J lost 6 bases, with 10 bases between them. The CDR3 nucleotides are TGCGCCAGCAGCTTGTCCATGGCCGATGAAAAACTGTTTTTT. Translating gives CASSLSMADEKLFF.

V gene TRBV4-3 combines with J gene TRBJ2-7; 8 positions match TRBD2. J lost 0 bases, V lost 1 base, and 8 bases had no gene match. The germline gives CDR1 LGHNA, CDR2 YSLEER. The CDR3 sequence is 17 residues long. Here the CDR3 DNA reads TGCGCCAGCAGCCAAGCAGAAGCGGGGGCCCCCTCCTACGAGCAGTACTTC. It translates to CASSQAEAGAPSYEQYF.

The chain uses TRBV10-3 and TRBJ1-4; no reliable D call. Per the germline V gene, CDR1 is ENHRY and CDR2 is SYGVKD. V dropped 11 bases and J dropped 1 base, with 11 bases sitting between them. There are 13 residues in the CDR3. The DNA of the CDR3 is TGTGCCGCCGGCACTATAACTAATGAAAAACTGTTTTTT. Protein product: CAAGTITNEKLFF.

The genes are TRBV19 and TRBJ1-2; 7 bases match TRBD1. With 1 base clipped from V and 3 bases from J, the junction kept 2 bases outside the gene matches. The V gene's germline CDR1 is LNHDA and CDR2 SQIVND (reference sequence). The length of the CDR3 is 14 residues. The CDR3: CASSIGGTDYGYTF. CDR3 bases: TGTGCCAGTAGTATAGGAGGGACAGACTATGGCTACACCTTC.

This chain uses TRBV28 with TRBJ1-5; a weak D match, TRBD1 (6 bases). CDR3 size: 14 residues. Germline values: CDR1 MDHEN, CDR2 SYDVKM. V was cut by 6 bases and J by 7 bases, with 16 bases left in between. CDR3 loop: CASRVNRDSQPQHF. DNA for the CDR3: TGTGCCAGCAGGGTAAACAGGGATAGCCAGCCCCAGCATTTT.

The genes are TRBV12-3 or TRBV12-4 and TRBJ1-1; D is ambiguous. This CDR3 spans 13 amino acids. V was clipped by 2 bases and J by 6 bases, with 10 bases between them. The CDR3: CASSLIGRAEAFF. The CDR3 DNA follows: TGTGCCAGCAGTTTAATAGGGCGGGCTGAAGCTTTCTTT.

The chain recombines TRBV18 with TRBJ1-3; possibly TRBD1 for D (6 bases). Germline-derived CDR1 and CDR2 are KGHSH and LQKENI. This CDR3 contains 15 residues. Trimming pared 3 bases from V and 0 bases from J, leaving 9 bases between. CDR3 in amino acids: CASSPTGISGNTIYF. The CDR3 DNA sequence: TGTGCCAGCTCACCGACAGGTATCTCTGGAAACACCATATATTTT.

The chain is built from TRBV3-1 (or the pseudogene TRBV3-2) and TRBJ2-1; 10 bases are a match to TRBD2. CDR1 LGHDT and CDR2 YNNKEL come from the germline V gene (reference sequence). The CDR3 contains 15 residues. After removal of 4 bases from V and 7 bases from J, the junction contained 7 bases not matched to a gene. The CDR3 region is CASSRPGLAPNEQFF. DNA for the CDR3: TGTGCCAGCAGCCGACCGGGACTAGCGCCTAATGAGCAGTTCTTC.

This clone came up a few times. This sequence joins TRBV5-5 and TRBJ1-5, with 10 bases lining up with TRBD1. The CDR3 covers 15 residues. The V and J ends lost 1 base and 5 bases, in that order; junction bases with no gene match: 3. Germline V lookup: CDR1 SGHKS, CDR2 YYEKEE (reference sequence). The CDR3 sequence is CASSLRQGADQPQHF. The CDR3 DNA reads TGTGCCAGCAGCTTGCGACAGGGGGCGGATCAGCCCCAGCATTTT.

V and J are TRBV5-8 and TRBJ1-1, with D possibly TRBD1 on 5 matching bases. Germline-derived CDR1 and CDR2 are SGHTS and YDEGEE. This CDR3 has 16 amino acids. Trimming took 3 bases from V and 0 from J, leaving 15 bases between them. In DNA form, the CDR3 reads TGTGCCAGCAGCTGGGGCAAGGCCCTAGTGAACACTGAAGCTTTCTTT. This sequence encodes CASSWGKALVNTEAFF.

This clone was detected many times. V and J are TRBV24-1 and TRBJ1-2; D perhaps matches TRBD1 (6 bases). CDR3 length: 14 amino acids. In germline, CDR1 is KGHDR, CDR2 SFDVKD. V lost 2 bases and J 5 bases, leaving 11 bases between the germline ends. The DNA of the CDR3 is TGTGCCACCAGTGATTCCGGACAGAGGTATGGCTACACCTTC. Its protein is CATSDSGQRYGYTF.

This clone came up once. This chain connects TRBV7-3 to TRBJ2-3; 12 bases are a match to TRBD2. The CDR3 runs 15 residues. Looked up from germline, CDR1 is SGHTA and CDR2 is FQGTGA. Germline trimming cut 4 bases from V and 5 bases from J; bases unmatched to any gene: 4. The CDR3 bases are TGTGCCAGCAGCTCCCTAGCGGGGGGGGTAGATACGCAGTATTTT. Protein product: CASSSLAGGVDTQYF.

This clone occurred once. CDR3: CASSLDSSPLHF. The CDR3 nucleotides are TGTGCCAGCAGCCTCGACAGTTCACCCCTCCACTTT. The chain is built from TRBV3-1 (or the pseudogene TRBV3-2) and TRBJ1-6, with D perhaps matching TRBD1 (5 bases). V was clipped by 4 bases and J by 9 bases, with 7 bases between them. This CDR3 spans 12 amino acids. CDR1 and CDR2 from the germline V gene are LGHDT and YNNKEL (reference sequence).